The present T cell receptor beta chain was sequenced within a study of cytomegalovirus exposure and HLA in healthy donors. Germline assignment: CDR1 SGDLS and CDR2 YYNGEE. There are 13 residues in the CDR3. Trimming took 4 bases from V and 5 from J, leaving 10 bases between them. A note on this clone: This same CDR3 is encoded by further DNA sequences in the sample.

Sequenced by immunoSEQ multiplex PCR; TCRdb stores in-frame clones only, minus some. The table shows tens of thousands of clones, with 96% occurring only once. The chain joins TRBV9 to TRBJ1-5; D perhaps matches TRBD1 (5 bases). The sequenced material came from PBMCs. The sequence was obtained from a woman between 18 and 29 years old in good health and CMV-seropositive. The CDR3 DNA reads TGTGCCAGCAGCACCCGGGGGGATCAGCCCCAGCATTTT. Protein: CASSTRGDQPQHF.